This passage covers 32 T cell receptor beta chains from one sample sequenced in a study of cytomegalovirus exposure and HLA in healthy donors. Both 60 Vbeta primers and 13 Jbeta primers went into the PCR. Measured with immunoSEQ multiplex PCR; TCRdb has only the in-frame clones, and not every one. The sample lists under 150,000 clones, roughly 71% seen once, with 1.3% to 1.5% in the top ten. Source material: PBMCs. All receptors derive from a woman between 35 and 50 years old in good health and CMV-seronegative.

This clone was seen a handful of times. The J gene is TRBJ2-7, the V gene TRBV9, with 9 bases that match TRBD1. CDR1 and CDR2 from the germline V gene are SGDLS and YYNGEE. Trimming cost V 4 bases and J 4 bases; bases outside gene matches: 6. This CDR3 region has 14 residues. The CDR3 region is CASSPRQGGYEQYF. DNA for the CDR3: TGTGCCAGCAGCCCCCGACAGGGGGGTTACGAGCAGTACTTC.

V usage is TRBV7-9 and J usage is TRBJ1-5; possibly TRBD1 for D (5 bases). The CDR3 spans 12 residues. The V gene's germline CDR1 is SEHNR and CDR2 FQNEAQ (reference sequence). Deletions cut 5 bases from V and 5 bases from J, with 7 bases between. CDR3 loop: CASSAGYQPQHF. The CDR3, as DNA: TGTGCCAGCAGCGCAGGGTATCAGCCCCAGCATTTT.

This clone was found once. The V gene is TRBV6-5, the J gene TRBJ2-7; D gene ambiguous. Germline CDR1 MNHEY, CDR2 SVGAGI. The CDR3 sequence is 15 residues long. V was clipped by 0 bases and J by 1 base, with 10 bases between them. The CDR3 loop reads CASSYSRRRSYEQYF. The CDR3 DNA sequence: TGTGCCAGCAGTTACTCGAGACGGCGGTCCTACGAGCAGTACTTC.

The sample holds a few counts of this clone. This rearrangement joins TRBV6-1 to TRBJ1-2; TRBD1 is a possible D gene (5 bases). CDR1 MNHNS and CDR2 SASEGT come from the germline V gene. The CDR3 has 14 amino acids. The ends were cut back, 5 bases at V and 3 bases at J, with 13 bases in the middle. CDR3 nucleotides: TGTGCCAGCAGTCCTGGGGGGACTGACTATGGCTACACCTTC. Its translation: CASSPGGTDYGYTF.

This clone was recorded only once. The chain couples TRBV7-8 to TRBJ2-5, with 10 bases fitting TRBD2. This CDR3 spans 16 amino acids. Germline V gene lookup returns CDR1 SGHVS and CDR2 FQNEAQ. After removal of 5 bases from V and 2 bases from J, the junction contained 8 bases not matched to a gene. CDR3 amino acids: CASSRGPSGGQETQYF. The DNA of the CDR3 is TGTGCCAGCAGCAGAGGACCTAGCGGGGGTCAAGAGACCCAGTACTTC.

V usage is TRBV7-2 and J usage is TRBJ2-7; D is possibly TRBD1 (6 bases). This CDR3 has 14 amino acids. CDR1 and CDR2 from the germline V gene are SGHTA and FQGNSA. Deletions cut 1 base from V and 4 bases from J, with 11 bases between. The CDR3 DNA sequence: TGTGCCAGCAGCTTAGGTACAGGGTCTTACGAGCAGTACTTC. It encodes CASSLGTGSYEQYF.

This chain joins TRBV6-6 and TRBJ1-6; tentatively, D is TRBD1 (6 bases). The germline gives CDR1 MNHNY, CDR2 SVGAGI (reference sequence). CDR3 length: 13 amino acids. The V end lost 9 bases, the J end lost 6 bases, and 12 bases lay between the germline ends. The CDR3 sequence: CASTTGVNSPLHF. CDR3 coding DNA: TGTGCCAGTACGACAGGAGTTAATTCACCCCTCCACTTT.

V and J are TRBV5-8 and TRBJ2-7, with 8 nucleotides matching TRBD1. The CDR3 spans 14 residues. The trim removed 4 bases at V and 0 bases at J, leaving 3 bases unmatched. CDR1 and CDR2 (germline): SGHTS, YDEGEE. The CDR3 DNA reads TGTGCCAGCAGCGGGGACAGGCCCTCCTACGAGCAGTACTTC. It specifies CASSGDRPSYEQYF.

The chain employs TRBV7-9 and TRBJ2-1; D is unresolved. The CDR3 totals 13 residues. CDR1 and CDR2 (germline): SEHNR, FQNEAQ (reference sequence). The V and J ends lost 5 bases and 5 bases respectively, with 10 bases between them. CDR3 DNA: TGTGCCAGCAGCCTCAGAACCAACAATGAGCAGTTCTTC. Its translation is CASSLRTNNEQFF.

CDR3 residues: CASSGTGTGLEKLFF. The CDR3 coding sequence is TGTGCCAGCAGCGGGACCGGGACAGGGCTTGAAAAACTGTTTTTT. The J gene is TRBJ1-4, the V gene TRBV9; 9 bases align to TRBD1. The CDR3 is 15 residues long. Germline V gene lookup returns CDR1 SGDLS and CDR2 YYNGEE. Trimming removed 3 bases from V and 7 bases from J; junction bases left unmatched: 7. Full variable domain (rest looked up from reference TRBV9 and TRBJ1-4): DSGVTQTPKHLITATGQRVTLRCSPRSGDLSVYWYQQSLDQGLQFLIQYYNGEERAKGNILERFSAQQFPDLHSELNLSSLELGDSALYFCASSGTGTGLEKLFFGSGTQLSVL.

V is TRBV7-9 and J is TRBJ2-7; perhaps TRBD1 as D (6 bases). The CDR3 sequence is 14 residues long. The V end lost 5 bases, the J end lost 4 bases, and 15 bases lay between the germline ends. Germline CDR1 SEHNR, CDR2 FQNEAQ (reference sequence). The CDR3 sequence: CASSAAQGPYEQYF. CDR3 sequence (DNA): TGTGCCAGCAGCGCTGCACAGGGACCATACGAGCAGTACTTC.

V is TRBV12-5 and J is TRBJ2-3; a weak D match, TRBD2 (5 bases). Trimming shortened V by 2 bases and J by 4 bases, and 7 bases separated the two germline ends. CDR3 length: 13 residues. Per the germline V gene, CDR1 is LGHNT and CDR2 is FRNRAP. The DNA for the CDR3 is TGTGCTAGTGGTTTGCCGGGGTCAGATACGCAGTATTTT. It codes for CASGLPGSDTQYF.

V gene TRBV5-1 combines with J gene TRBJ2-7, with D unresolved. Trimming removed 5 bases from V and 0 bases from J, with 12 bases in between. Per the germline V gene, CDR1 is SGHRS and CDR2 is YFSETQ. This CDR3 has 14 residues. The CDR3 DNA follows: TGCGCCAGCAGGGTGGGCCCCAGCTCCTACGAGCAGTACTTC. Its protein is CASRVGPSSYEQYF.

The CDR3 DNA reads as TGTCCCGGATGGACGGTGGGGCTTTTATCTAGGAATGAAAAACTGTTTTTT. It translates to CPGWTVGLLSRNEKLFF. V usage is TRBV11-2 and J usage is TRBJ1-4; tentative D call: TRBD1 (5 bases). The germline V gene encodes CDR1 SGHAT and CDR2 FQNNGV. The CDR3 loop spans 17 amino acids.

The genes are TRBV5-6 and TRBJ2-6; D gene uncertain. Looked up from germline, CDR1 is SGHDT and CDR2 is YYEEEE. The CDR3 extends over 16 amino acids. V shed 4 bases and J shed 0 bases, with 11 bases lying between them. The CDR3 here is CASSLRVYSGANVLTF. In DNA, the CDR3 is TGTGCCAGCAGCCTCCGGGTTTACTCTGGGGCCAACGTCCTGACTTTC.

This chain uses TRBV9 with TRBJ1-1; 7 bases are shared with TRBD1. Germline CDR1 and CDR2: SGDLS and YYNGEE. This CDR3 region has 15 residues. Trimming removed 4 bases from V and 1 base from J; junction bases left unmatched: 7. In DNA form, the CDR3 reads TGTGCCAGCAGCCCCCAGACAGGGCGGAACACTGAAGCTTTCTTT. It specifies CASSPQTGRNTEAFF. Based on the CDR3 plus reference TRBV9 and TRBJ1-1, the full variable domain is DSGVTQTPKHLITATGQRVTLRCSPRSGDLSVYWYQQSLDQGLQFLIQYYNGEERAKGNILERFSAQQFPDLHSELNLSSLELGDSALYFCASSPQTGRNTEAFFGQGTRLTVV.

This clone has just a few counts. The CDR3 bases are TGTGCCAGCCAGGATAGGCTAGCGGGGACGTCCTACGAGCAGTACTTC. As protein: CASQDRLAGTSYEQYF. V is TRBV2 and J is TRBJ2-7, with 9 nucleotides matching TRBD2. Unmatched junction bases numbered 12, after V lost 8 bases and J lost 1 base. Germline V lookup: CDR1 SNHLY, CDR2 FYNNEI. This CDR3 is built from 16 residues.

This clone has a single count. The chain joins TRBV19 to TRBJ2-1; 7 bases fit TRBD1. V dropped 7 bases and J dropped 4; count of bases not matched to a gene: 7. Germline assignment: CDR1 LNHDA and CDR2 SQIVND (reference sequence). The CDR3 length is 14 residues. CDR3 region: CASTLTGQYNEQFF. CDR3 sequence (DNA): TGTGCCAGTACTTTGACAGGGCAGTACAATGAGCAGTTCTTC.

This chain links TRBV19 with TRBJ1-6; possible D gene TRBD1, 6 bases. The CDR3 runs to 16 residues. The V gene's germline CDR1 is LNHDA and CDR2 SQIVND (reference sequence). V lost 6 bases and J lost 9, with 21 bases in between. CDR3 region: CASSSEQGFMGSPLHF. As DNA, the CDR3 is TGTGCCAGTAGCAGCGAACAGGGTTTCATGGGTTCACCCCTCCACTTT.

V usage is TRBV29-1 and J usage is TRBJ1-2, with TRBD1 matching over 8 bases. The CDR3 consists of 11 residues. Germline lookup yields CDR1 SQVTM and CDR2 ANQGSEA. Trimming took 7 bases from V and 6 from J; bases not matched to a gene: 4. Written as DNA, the CDR3 is TGCAGCGAGTGGACAGGGAATGGCTACACCTTC. It codes for CSEWTGNGYTF. The complete variable domain, with remaining parts taken from reference TRBV29-1 and TRBJ1-2, reads SAVISQKPSRDICQRGTSLTIQCQVDSQVTMMFWYRQQPGQSLTLIATANQGSEATYESGFVIDKFPISRPNLTFSTLTVSNMSPEDSSIYLCSEWTGNGYTFGSGTRLTVV.

The chain recombines TRBV11-3 with TRBJ2-1; 7 bases fit TRBD1. CDR1 SGHNT and CDR2 YENEEA come from the germline V gene. The CDR3 has 18 amino acids. V lost 1 base, J lost 3 bases, and 12 bases stayed unmatched. CDR3 amino acids: CASSLGVGHGQDYNEQFF. Here the CDR3 DNA reads TGTGCCAGCAGCTTAGGGGTTGGACATGGACAGGACTACAATGAGCAGTTCTTC.

This clone has only one observation. V usage is TRBV10-1 and J usage is TRBJ1-6, with D hard to call. Germline assignment: CDR1 WNHNN and CDR2 SYGVQD (reference sequence). CDR3 length equals 13 residues. V was trimmed by 2 bases and J by 6 bases, leaving 5 bases between them. CDR3 protein: CASSEAGNSPLHF. In DNA form, the CDR3 reads TGCGCCAGCAGTGAGGCGGGTAATTCACCCCTCCACTTT.

This rearrangement joins TRBV5-8 to TRBJ1-5, with 7 positions matching TRBD1. Per the germline V gene, CDR1 is SGHTS and CDR2 is YDEGEE. V gave up 0 bases and J gave up 5 bases; unmatched junction bases: 5. This CDR3 comprises 15 residues. CDR3 in amino acids: CASSLDRGWDQPQHF. DNA for the CDR3: TGTGCCAGCAGCTTGGACAGGGGTTGGGATCAGCCCCAGCATTTT.

The chain joins TRBV5-4 to TRBJ1-2, with 8 bases fitting TRBD1. V lost 3 bases to trimming and J lost 4 bases; unmatched junction nucleotides: 5. Germline V gene sequence: CDR1 SGHNT, CDR2 YYREEE (reference sequence). The CDR3 extends over 14 amino acids. CDR3 sequence (DNA): TGTGCCAGCAGCTGGGACAGGCTAACCTATGGCTACACCTTC. As protein: CASSWDRLTYGYTF.

The rearrangement links TRBV7-9 to TRBJ2-2; possible D gene TRBD1, 5 bases. The CDR3 length is 15 residues. With 2 bases removed from V and 2 bases from J, the gap between germline ends came to 9 bases. Germline CDR1 and CDR2: SEHNR and FQNEAQ (reference sequence). CDR3 nucleotides: TGTGCCAGCAGCTTATTTCAGGGTAACACCGGGGAGCTGTTTTTT. It yields the protein CASSLFQGNTGELFF.

The J gene is TRBJ1-2, the V gene TRBV21-1. TRBV21-1 is noted as a pseudogene. CDR3 size: 12 residues. The CDR3 reads CASLKLNYGYTF. As DNA, the CDR3 is TGTGCCAGCTTAAAACTTAACTATGGCTACACCTTC.

The V and J genes are TRBV27 and TRBJ2-5; D is undetermined. Trimming removed 7 bases from V and 5 bases from J, with 11 bases in between. The CDR3 is made up of 12 amino acids. Germline V CDR1 and CDR2: MNHEY, SMNVEV (reference sequence). The CDR3, as DNA: TGTGCCAGCATCGGTGTGGGCGAGACCCAGTACTTC. This translates into CASIGVGETQYF.

In its sample, this clone was seen a few times. The rearrangement joins TRBV5-1 to TRBJ2-5; 7 bases are a match to TRBD1. The J segment lost 3 bases and the V segment lost 4 bases, leaving 3 bases of the junction unmatched. Germline V gene data show CDR1 as SGHRS and CDR2 as YFSETQ. The CDR3 totals 13 residues. CDR3 in DNA: TGCGCCAGCAGCGGTACAGGGGAAGAGACCCAGTACTTC. This translates into CASSGTGEETQYF.

This chain connects TRBV5-6 to TRBJ1-5; tentative D call: TRBD1 (5 bases). The CDR3 has 14 amino acids. With 3 bases removed from V and 2 bases from J, the gap between germline ends came to 9 bases. Germline V CDR1 and CDR2: SGHDT, YYEEEE. CDR3: CASSWGVGNQPQHF. In DNA, the CDR3 is TGTGCCAGCAGCTGGGGGGTGGGCAATCAGCCCCAGCATTTT.

This clone appeared a single time. CDR3 amino acids: CASSLGGQGPGSYEQYF. CDR3 DNA: TGTGCCAGCAGTTTGGGGGGGCAGGGGCCCGGCTCCTACGAGCAGTACTTC. This chain connects TRBV27 to TRBJ2-7; D is perhaps TRBD2 (7 bases). From germline, CDR1 is MNHEY and CDR2 SMNVEV (reference sequence). The CDR3 loop spans 17 amino acids. V lost 3 bases and J lost 0, with 18 bases in between.

V and J are TRBV7-8 and TRBJ2-1, with 9 bases matching TRBD2. The V gene end was trimmed by 7 bases and the J gene end by 4 bases; junction bases not matched to a gene: 17. CDR1 SGHVS and CDR2 FQNEAQ come from the germline V gene. The CDR3 length is 18 residues. The CDR3 loop reads CASTRRGSGGTDYNEQFF. CDR3 DNA: TGTGCCAGCACCAGGAGGGGAAGCGGGGGGACCGATTACAATGAGCAGTTCTTC.

This clone was seen a single time. This chain joins TRBV25-1 and TRBJ1-1; TRBD1 is a possible D gene (6 bases). This CDR3 has 12 amino acids. Germline CDR1 reads MGHDK; CDR2 reads SYGVNS. Trimming left V 7 bases short and J 9 bases short, with 15 bases between. The DNA of the CDR3 is TGTGCCAGCACCTTGGGGGGGGCCCAAGCTTTCTTT. Its translation is CASTLGGAQAFF.